These T cell receptor beta chains were read from a single sample in a study of T cell repertoires in ileal Crohn's disease. Repertoires were generated with immunoSEQ multiplex PCR, while TCRdb's copy carries only in-frame clones and drops some. This sample has about 4,700 clones, with 70% to 85% found just once. Sequencing was performed on ileal tissue. The source is an adult with Crohn's disease. Both conserved end residues are part of each CDR3. D genes are given only for firm matches. The size of a clone is reported for some rows only, either as once, few or many, or as a class for expanded clones.

cdr3_length	v_call	j_call	clone_size	d_call	cdr3_aa	cdr3_nt
17	TRBV18	TRBJ1-1	.	TRBD1	CASSPPGVARGLTEAFF	TGTGCCAGCTCACCACCGGGGGTCGCCAGGGGGCTGACTGAAGCTTTCTTT
13	TRBV29-1	TRBJ1-1	.	.	CSVDGGVGTEAFF	TGCAGCGTTGACGGGGGGGTTGGGACTGAAGCTTTCTTT
16	TRBV7-2	TRBJ2-3	.	TRBD2	CASSERGLVGADTQYF	TGTGCCAGCAGTGAGCGGGGACTAGTGGGAGCGGATACGCAGTATTTT
14	TRBV7-9	TRBJ1-6	.	.	CASSLGGWGSPLHF	TGTGCCAGCAGCTTAGGAGGGTGGGGTTCACCCCTCCACTTT
16	TRBV25-1	TRBJ2-2	.	.	CASRETSRGRTGELFF	TGTGCCAGCAGGGAAACATCCAGGGGGAGGACCGGGGAGCTGTTTTTT
16	TRBV5-1	TRBJ2-4	.	.	CASSWTPTRAKNIQYF	TGCGCCAGCAGCTGGACCCCCACTAGGGCCAAAAACATTCAGTACTTC
15	TRBV19	TRBJ2-5	.	.	CASSTIFHLQETQYF	TGTGCCAGTAGTACTATTTTCCACCTACAAGAGACCCAGTACTTC
15	TRBV11-1	TRBJ2-6	.	.	CASSLTESGANVLTF	TGTGCCAGCAGCTTGACAGAGTCTGGGGCCAACGTCCTGACTTTC
10	TRBV4-1	TRBJ2-1	few	.	CASSGTEQFF	TGCGCCAGCAGCGGGACAGAGCAGTTCTTC
14	TRBV7-9	TRBJ1-1	.	.	CASSGGLQNTEAFF	TGTGCCAGCAGCGGCGGACTCCAGAACACTGAAGCTTTCTTT
14	TRBV6-5	TRBJ1-1	.	.	CASSKDRLNTEAFF	TGTGCCAGCAGTAAGGACAGACTAAACACTGAAGCTTTCTTT
18	TRBV5-1	TRBJ1-6	.	.	CASSSGTSLSSYNSPLHF	TGCGCCAGCAGCTCAGGGACTTCCTTGAGCTCCTATAATTCACCCCTCCACTTT
15	TRBV6-9	TRBJ1-1	few	.	CASSCPGSPNTEAFF	TGTGCCAGCAGTTGCCCCGGGAGCCCGAACACTGAAGCTTTCTTT
13	TRBV5-1	TRBJ2-2	.	.	CASSQATTGELFF	TGCGCCAGCAGCCAGGCGACCACCGGGGAGCTGTTTTTT
13	TRBV18	TRBJ2-2	.	.	CASSLRTAGELFF	TGTGCCAGCTCATTACGGACTGCCGGGGAGCTGTTTTTT
15	TRBV6-5	TRBJ2-3	.	.	CASSAGGRPTDTQYF	TGTGCCAGCAGCGCCGGGGGGCGACCCACAGATACGCAGTATTTT
16	TRBV4-1	TRBJ2-1	.	.	CASSQDYGTPYNEQFF	TGCGCCAGCAGCCAAGATTATGGGACACCCTACAATGAGCAGTTCTTC
15	TRBV19	TRBJ1-1	few	TRBD1	CASSRDRDVLSRAFF	TGTGCCAGTAGCCGGGACAGGGATGTGCTTTCGCGAGCTTTCTTT
14	TRBV6-1	TRBJ2-7	.	TRBD1	CASSTGTAYYEQYF	TGTGCCAGCAGTACCGGGACAGCGTACTACGAGCAGTACTTC
15	TRBV9	TRBJ2-7	.	TRBD1	CASSPRDRVAYEQYF	TGTGCCAGCAGCCCCCGGGACAGGGTGGCCTACGAGCAGTACTTC
16	TRBV9	TRBJ2-3	.	TRBD2	CASSFYGGALTDTQYF	TGTGCCAGCAGCTTCTACGGGGGGGCCTTAACAGATACGCAGTATTTT
19	TRBV7-9	TRBJ2-6	.	TRBD2	CASSPLGGRTFSGANVLTF	TGTGCCAGCAGCCCATTGGGAGGGCGGACCTTTTCTGGGGCCAACGTCCTGACTTTC